Sequencing of this T cell receptor (beta chain) was carried out in a study of kidney transplant recipient with SARS-CoV-2 infection. TCRdb called the reads again in MiXCR, with one record for every CDR3 protein. The table lists 200,000 to 300,000 distinct CDR3 sequences, around 28% of them singletons. This clonotype was recorded a few times. CDR3 size: 13 residues. CDR1 and CDR2 (germline): LGHNA, YSLEER. Trimming removed 3 bases from V and 9 bases from J; junction bases left unmatched: 5. This receptor was obtained from a male patient between 25 and 39 years old who had COVID-19 and was a kidney transplant recipient. Some T cells may originate from the graft donor. V and J are TRBV4-3 and TRBJ2-1; TRBD1 matches 7 bases. Sequenced here: a blood sample, sampled at baseline and around day 110 from a kidney transplant recipient. In nucleotides, the CDR3 is TGCGCCAGCAGCCAGGCAGGGGGTGCTGAGCAGTTCTTC. It encodes CASSQAGGAEQFF.